The rows below give T cell receptor beta chains drawn from one sample of a study of cytomegalovirus exposure and HLA in healthy donors. TCRdb's copy holds only in-frame clones and misses some; the assay was immunoSEQ multiplex PCR. This sample has approximately 150,000 clones, with more than 85% found just once. Material for sequencing was PBMCs. Every receptor here comes from a man younger than 35 in good health and CMV-seronegative. CDR3s leave out the opening cysteine and the closing phenylalanine or tryptophan. Clone size, where shown, is once, few, many, or a class for clones that have expanded.

CDR3 protein,clone size,V gene,J gene
ASSARQASNTEAF,-,TRBV7-2,TRBJ1-1
ASSEETDNSPLH,-,TRBV2,TRBJ1-6
ASKDRLARNNEQF,-,TRBV2,TRBJ2-1
ASSVGQGETQY,-,TRBV5-1,TRBJ2-5
ASRPGVVTDTQY,-,TRBV5-1,TRBJ2-3
ASSPFLPGTGDDEQY,-,TRBV18,TRBJ2-7
ASSLSGLNTDTQY,-,TRBV5-4,TRBJ2-3
ASSLRTSRNNEQF,-,TRBV7-9,TRBJ2-1
ASSLTRRVAGGENEQF,-,TRBV4-1,TRBJ2-1
ASSAVGGLNTEAF,once,TRBV9,TRBJ1-1
SVVGTGVRGYT,-,TRBV29-1,TRBJ1-2
ASSSGQGASGELF,-,TRBV5-1,TRBJ2-2
ASSPRDYHYEQY,-,TRBV9,TRBJ2-7
ASSEGQPSTDTQY,-,TRBV14,TRBJ2-3
ASSSWRENVEQY,-,TRBV7-2,TRBJ2-3
SGTMQTQGTGNTIY,-,TRBV29-1,TRBJ1-3
ASSASGIEQF,-,TRBV9,TRBJ2-1
ASSPPGVGANTEAF,once,TRBV18,TRBJ1-1
ASSFRTGGGNSPLH,-,TRBV5-4,TRBJ1-6
ASRPGTSGSSYNEQF,-,TRBV7-2,TRBJ2-1
ASSRAGLGKLF,once,TRBV11-2,TRBJ1-4
ASSLEILPQETQY,-,TRBV5-1,TRBJ2-5
ASSQDMWGGDEQF,-,TRBV4-2,TRBJ2-1
ATGQGPYEQY,-,TRBV15,TRBJ2-7
ASRTESGHYGYT,-,TRBV2,TRBJ1-2
ASSESWEGPNQPQH,-,TRBV10-2,TRBJ1-5
SARGGGQETQY,-,TRBV29-1,TRBJ2-5
ASKNTGNQPQH,-,TRBV2,TRBJ1-5